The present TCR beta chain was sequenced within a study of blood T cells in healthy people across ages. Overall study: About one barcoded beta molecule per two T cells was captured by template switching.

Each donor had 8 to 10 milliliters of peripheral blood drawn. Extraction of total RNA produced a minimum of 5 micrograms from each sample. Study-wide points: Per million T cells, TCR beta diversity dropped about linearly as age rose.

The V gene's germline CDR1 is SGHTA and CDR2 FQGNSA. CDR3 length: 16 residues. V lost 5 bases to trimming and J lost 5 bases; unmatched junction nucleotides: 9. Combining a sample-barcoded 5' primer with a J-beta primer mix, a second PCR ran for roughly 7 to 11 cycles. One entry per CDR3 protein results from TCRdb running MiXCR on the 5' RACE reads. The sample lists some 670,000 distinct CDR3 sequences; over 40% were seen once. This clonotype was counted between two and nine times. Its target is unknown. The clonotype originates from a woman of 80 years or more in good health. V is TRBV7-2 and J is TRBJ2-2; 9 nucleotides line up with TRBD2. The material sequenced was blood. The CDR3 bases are TGTGCCAGCAGCCTCCTAGCGGGAAGGATGACCGGGGAGCTGTTTTTT. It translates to CASSLLAGRMTGELFF.